This T cell receptor (beta chain) was found in a study of early T cells in non-severe SARS-CoV-2 infection (dated by TCRdb to the early 2020s). General notes on the study: Because TCR sequencing was done on bulk RNA from unsorted whole blood, the alpha and beta chains could not be paired.

V is trimmed back by 10 bases and J by 4 bases, and the junction contains 17 bases that no gene match accounts for. The germline V gene supplies CDR1 ENHRY and CDR2 SYGVKD. The CDR3 sequence holds 17 residues, the cysteine and phenylalanine included. Only the CDR3 DNA is retained, 51 bases long and in frame from the first base. This was a case-control study nested in a cohort of healthcare workers in London, UK, who had nasopharyngeal swab PCR tests and blood samples taken every week. Healthcare workers were recruited between 23 and 31 March 2020, during the week of the UK lockdown, and were followed weekly for up to roughly 15 weeks. What the study reported, not specific to this receptor: VDJdb matching was skewed toward anti-spike CD8 responses, so virus-specific expansions were likely underestimated and private and CD4 specificities were missed.

This clonotype has at least ten counts. The antigen it binds to is not known. The input lacks base qualities; no much larger clone sits a single base away. The library was built by means of 5' RACE. Instrument used: NextSeq 500. The TCR library protocol attached unique molecular identifiers to individual cDNA molecules to correct for sequencing error and PCR bias. Both TCR alpha and beta chains were sequenced, and tight co-correlation was observed between alpha and beta sequence abundances in each sample. From the authors' description of their analysis: Decombinator V4 was used to perform V gene, J gene and CDR3 annotation of TCR sequences. Expanded TCRs were defined as changing significantly between any two time points under a Poisson model with p below 0.0001. TCR abundances were normalised to the total number of TCRs sequenced per sample and expressed as counts per million. TRAV1-2 paired with TRAJ12, TRAJ20 or TRAJ33 defined MAIT TCRs, while TRAV10 paired with TRAJ18 defined iNKT TCRs. A search of VDJdb, accessed on 1 November 2021, was run for TCRs annotated to CMV, EBV and SARS-CoV-2, with TCRs annotated for multiple antigens excluded. The public sequencing data were trimmed at Q25 with fastp and processed into clonotypes with MiXCR by TCRdb, which kept only in-frame beta chains. Every distinct CDR3 protein forms one entry, paired with its most common genes and DNA. These V and J calls originate from TCRdb's pipeline instead of the authors' own analysis. The sample data list some 38,000 distinct CDR3 sequences, and around 4.6% of these were observed just once. The top ten constitute 15% to 20% of the sample.

The sequenced sample was whole blood. The receptor comes from an adult who was a healthcare worker with PCR-confirmed SARS-CoV-2 infection or an uninfected control (not recorded which). The sequence joins TRBV10-3 to TRBJ1-2, and 11 bases in between align with TRBD1. CDR3 reads: CATLAGDRGVSSYGYTF. The DNA is as follows: TGTGCCACCCTGGCGGGGGACAGGGGGGTTTCCAGCTATGGCTACACCTTC.